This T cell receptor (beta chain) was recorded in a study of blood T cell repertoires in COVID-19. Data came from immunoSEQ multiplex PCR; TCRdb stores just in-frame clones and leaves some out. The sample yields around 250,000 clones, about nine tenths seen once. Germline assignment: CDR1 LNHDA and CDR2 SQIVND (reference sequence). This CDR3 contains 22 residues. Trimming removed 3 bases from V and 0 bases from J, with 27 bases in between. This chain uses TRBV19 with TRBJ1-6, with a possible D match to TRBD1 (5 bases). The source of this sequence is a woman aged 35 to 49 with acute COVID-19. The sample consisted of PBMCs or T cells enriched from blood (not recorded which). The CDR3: CASSIGPFAREGFSSYNSPLHF. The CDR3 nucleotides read TGTGCCAGTAGTATCGGTCCCTTCGCCAGGGAAGGATTTAGCTCCTATAATTCACCCCTCCACTTT.